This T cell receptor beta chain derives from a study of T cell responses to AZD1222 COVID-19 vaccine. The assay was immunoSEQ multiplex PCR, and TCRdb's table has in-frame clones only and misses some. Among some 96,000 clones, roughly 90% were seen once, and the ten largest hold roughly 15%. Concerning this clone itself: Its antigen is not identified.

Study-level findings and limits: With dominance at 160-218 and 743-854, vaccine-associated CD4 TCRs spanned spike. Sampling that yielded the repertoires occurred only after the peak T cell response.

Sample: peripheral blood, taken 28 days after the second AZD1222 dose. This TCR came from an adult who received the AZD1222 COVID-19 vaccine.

CDR3 in DNA: TGTGCCAGCAGACCCCTGACTAGCGGGAGTACAGATACGCAGTATTTT. Translated: CASRPLTSGSTDTQYF. This rearrangement joins TRBV2 to TRBJ2-3, with 12 bases fitting TRBD2. The V segment lost 6 bases and the J segment 3 bases; nucleotides outside the gene matches: 7. The germline V gene has CDR1 SNHLY and CDR2 FYNNEI. The CDR3 has 16 residues.